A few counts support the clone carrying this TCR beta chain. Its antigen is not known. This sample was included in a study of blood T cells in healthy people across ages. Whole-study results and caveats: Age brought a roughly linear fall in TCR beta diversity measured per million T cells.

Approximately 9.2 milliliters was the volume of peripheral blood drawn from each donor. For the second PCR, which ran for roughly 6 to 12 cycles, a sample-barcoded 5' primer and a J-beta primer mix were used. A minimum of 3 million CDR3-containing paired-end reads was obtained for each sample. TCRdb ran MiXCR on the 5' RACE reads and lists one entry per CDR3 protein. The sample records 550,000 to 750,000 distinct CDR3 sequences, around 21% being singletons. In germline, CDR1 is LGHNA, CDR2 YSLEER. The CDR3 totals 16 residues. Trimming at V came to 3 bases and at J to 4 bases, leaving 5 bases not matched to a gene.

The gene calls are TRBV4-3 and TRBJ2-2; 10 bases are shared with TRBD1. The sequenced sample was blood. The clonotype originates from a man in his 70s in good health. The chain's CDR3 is CASSHGDRGVTGELFF. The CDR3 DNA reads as TGCGCCAGCAGCCACGGGGACAGGGGTGTCACCGGGGAGCTGTTTTTT.